These T cell receptor beta chains were read from a single sample in a study of CD8 T cells in Susac syndrome. TCRdb used MiXCR to reprocess the immunoSEQ multiplex PCR reads, holding one entry per CDR3 protein. In the table there are roughly 50,000 distinct CDR3 sequences, roughly 93% of which are singletons. The sample was CD8+ T cells from PBMCs. All receptors derive from a human donor in good health. Each CDR3 is given with its conserved first and last residue. The D gene is left open where the match is weak. Expanded clones are given a class, and other clones once, few, many or no size at all.

CDR3 length: 13; J gene: TRBJ2-7; D gene: .; V gene: TRBV27; clone size: .; CDR3 DNA: TGTGCCAGCAGCCTAGCCGCCAGGGCCGAGCAGTACTTC; CDR3 protein: CASSLAARAEQYF
CDR3 length: 14; J gene: TRBJ2-2; D gene: .; V gene: TRBV27; clone size: once; CDR3 DNA: TGTGCCAGCATGGGGGTTCTGTTAGCCGGGGAGCTGTTTTTT; CDR3 protein: CASMGVLLAGELFF
CDR3 length: 14; J gene: TRBJ2-7; D gene: .; V gene: TRBV6-5; clone size: .; CDR3 DNA: TGTGCCAGCAGTTACTCGATGTCCGGGGACGAGCAGTACTTC; CDR3 protein: CASSYSMSGDEQYF
CDR3 length: 13; J gene: TRBJ2-7; D gene: TRBD1; V gene: TRBV29-1; clone size: .; CDR3 DNA: TGCAGCGTTGGGACAGGGGGCTCCTACGAGCAGTACTTC; CDR3 protein: CSVGTGGSYEQYF
CDR3 length: 15; J gene: TRBJ2-3; D gene: .; V gene: TRBV9; clone size: .; CDR3 DNA: TGTGCCAGCAGCGTAGCTGACTACCGCACAGATACGCAGTATTTT; CDR3 protein: CASSVADYRTDTQYF
CDR3 length: 11; J gene: TRBJ1-1; D gene: .; V gene: TRBV2; clone size: .; CDR3 DNA: TGTGCCAGCACTCAGAACACTGAAGCTTTCTTT; CDR3 protein: CASTQNTEAFF
CDR3 length: 13; J gene: TRBJ2-3; D gene: .; V gene: TRBV29-1; clone size: .; CDR3 DNA: TGCAGCGTTCGTGGCGGAAGCACAGATACGCAGTATTTT; CDR3 protein: CSVRGGSTDTQYF
CDR3 length: 13; J gene: TRBJ2-2; D gene: .; V gene: TRBV29-1; clone size: .; CDR3 DNA: TGCAGCGTTGACTGGGGCAACACCGGGGAGCTGTTTTTT; CDR3 protein: CSVDWGNTGELFF
CDR3 length: 12; J gene: TRBJ2-3; D gene: .; V gene: TRBV12-3/TRBV12-4; clone size: .; CDR3 DNA: TGTGCCAGCAGTTTCGACCGAGCTACGCAGTATTTT; CDR3 protein: CASSFDRATQYF
CDR3 length: 17; J gene: TRBJ2-7; D gene: TRBD1; V gene: TRBV3-1; clone size: .; CDR3 DNA: TGTGCCAGCAGCCTACGGGACAGGGAGGAGTGGGGCTACGAGCAGTACTTC; CDR3 protein: CASSLRDREEWGYEQYF
CDR3 length: 14; J gene: TRBJ2-7; D gene: .; V gene: TRBV5-1; clone size: .; CDR3 DNA: TGCGCCAGCAGCGAATTAGCGGAGTCCTACGAGCAGTACTTC; CDR3 protein: CASSELAESYEQYF
CDR3 length: 14; J gene: TRBJ2-1; D gene: TRBD1; V gene: TRBV3-1; clone size: once; CDR3 DNA: TGTGCCAGCAGCCACTCGGACAGGGTGCGTGAGCAGTTCTTC; CDR3 protein: CASSHSDRVREQFF
CDR3 length: 13; J gene: TRBJ1-2; D gene: TRBD1; V gene: TRBV6-4; clone size: .; CDR3 DNA: TGTGCCAGCAGTGACGGGACAGGGGATGGCTACACCTTC; CDR3 protein: CASSDGTGDGYTF
CDR3 length: 14; J gene: TRBJ2-7; D gene: .; V gene: TRBV12-3/TRBV12-4; clone size: .; CDR3 DNA: TGTGCCAGCAATCAAAGGGGGAGCTCCTACGAGCAGTACTTC; CDR3 protein: CASNQRGSSYEQYF
CDR3 length: 14; J gene: TRBJ1-1; D gene: .; V gene: TRBV19; clone size: once; CDR3 DNA: TGTGCCAGTAGTTTCTTCCTCACAGACGCTGAAGCTTTCTTT; CDR3 protein: CASSFFLTDAEAFF
CDR3 length: 13; J gene: TRBJ2-5; D gene: .; V gene: TRBV28; clone size: .; CDR3 DNA: TGTGCCAGCACCGAGGGCGGCCAAGAGACCCAGTACTTC; CDR3 protein: CASTEGGQETQYF
CDR3 length: 11; J gene: TRBJ2-1; D gene: .; V gene: TRBV15; clone size: .; CDR3 DNA: TGTGCCACCAGCCTGTCCCGGATGCAGTTCTTC; CDR3 protein: CATSLSRMQFF